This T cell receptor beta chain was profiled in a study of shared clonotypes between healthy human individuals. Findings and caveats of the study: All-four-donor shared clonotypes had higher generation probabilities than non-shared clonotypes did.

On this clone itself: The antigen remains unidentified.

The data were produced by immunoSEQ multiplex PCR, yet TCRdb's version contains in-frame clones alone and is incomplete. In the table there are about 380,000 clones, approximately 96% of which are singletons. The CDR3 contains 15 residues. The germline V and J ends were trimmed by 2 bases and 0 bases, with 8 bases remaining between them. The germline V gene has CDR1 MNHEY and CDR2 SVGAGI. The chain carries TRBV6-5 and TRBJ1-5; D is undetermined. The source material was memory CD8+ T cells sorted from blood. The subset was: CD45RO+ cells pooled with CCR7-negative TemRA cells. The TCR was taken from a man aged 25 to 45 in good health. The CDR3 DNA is TGTGCCAGCAGTTACGGGATGGGTAGCAATCAGCCCCAGCATTTT. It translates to CASSYGMGSNQPQHF.